This T cell receptor (beta chain) was found in a study of human T cells and chemical hapten exposure. Study-wide results and limits: Expanded TCRs made up significantly more big CDR3 similarity clusters than controls did.

TCRdb ran MiXCR on the RACE reads and lists one entry per CDR3 protein. In the table there are under 450,000 distinct CDR3 sequences, over 6% of which are singletons. The germline CDR1 and CDR2 sequences are DFQATT and SNEGSKA (reference sequence). Trimming at V came to 1 base and at J to 4 bases, leaving 8 bases not matched to a gene. The CDR3 length is 16 residues. This clonotype was counted only a few times. Its antigen is not known. The time point: patch test 2, 6 weeks after DPC sensitization. Treatment defined: therapeutic diphenylcyclopropenone sensitization with weekly scalp DPC. Unfractionated whole blood was the source from which total RNA was extracted.

Sample: whole blood, taken in connection with sensitization to the hapten diphenylcyclopropenone (DPC). The V and J genes are TRBV20-1 and TRBJ2-2; 8 bases are a match to TRBD2. The source is a young woman with alopecia areata. Some clones in this sample may be carry-over from other donors' samples. CDR3 amino acids: CSARGIDSGVTGELFF. CDR3 nucleotide sequence: TGCAGTGCTAGAGGCATAGATAGCGGGGTCACCGGGGAGCTGTTTTTT.